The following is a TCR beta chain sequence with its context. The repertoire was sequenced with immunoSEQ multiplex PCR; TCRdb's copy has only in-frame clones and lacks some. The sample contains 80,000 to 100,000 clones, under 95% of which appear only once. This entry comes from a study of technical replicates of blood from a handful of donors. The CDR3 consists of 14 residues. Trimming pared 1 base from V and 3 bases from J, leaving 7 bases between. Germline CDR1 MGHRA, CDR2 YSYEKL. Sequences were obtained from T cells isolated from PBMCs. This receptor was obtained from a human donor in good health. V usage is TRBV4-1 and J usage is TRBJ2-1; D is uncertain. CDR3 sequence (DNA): TGCGCCAGCAGCCAAGTAGCCGGCTACAATGAGCAGTTCTTC. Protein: CASSQVAGYNEQFF.